Listed below are T cell receptor beta chains from one sample, sequenced in a study of beta chain features in type 1 diabetes. Sequencing was performed with immunoSEQ multiplex PCR; in TCRdb, only in-frame clones are kept and a portion is missing. The data show 900,000 or so clones, roughly 15% seen once. Sequences were obtained from naive CD4+ T cells from blood. Receptors were obtained from a young woman in good health. Both conserved end residues are part of each CDR3. A D gene is named only where the DNA matches it firmly. The size of a clone is reported for some rows only, either as once, few or many, or as a class for expanded clones.

TRBV29-1,TRBD2,NA,TRBJ2-2,TGCAGCGTTAGGACTAGCGTAATTACCGGGGAGCTGTTTTTT,CSVRTSVITGELFF
TRBV2,TRBD2,NA,TRBJ2-7,TGTGCCAGCAGCGCCGGGACAGGGGAAATGAAGACTAGCGGGAGCTACGAGCAGTACTTC,CASSAGTGEMKTSGSYEQYF
TRBV10-2,NA,NA,TRBJ2-5,TGCGCCAGCAGTCTGGGGCCCGGGACCCAGTACTTC,CASSLGPGTQYF
TRBV18,NA,NA,TRBJ2-2,TGTGCCAGCTCACCCTTTCGGCAGGCCTATAACACCGGGGAGCTGTTTTTT,CASSPFRQAYNTGELFF
TRBV7-3,NA,NA,TRBJ2-1,TGTGCCAGCAGCTTAGGTTCCAGTAACAATGAGCAGTTCTTC,CASSLGSSNNEQFF
TRBV7-9,TRBD2,few,TRBJ2-7,TGTGCCAGCAGCGGGACTAGCGGGAGCTACGAGCAGTACTTC,CASSGTSGSYEQYF
TRBV2,TRBD2,few,TRBJ2-1,TGTGCCAGCAGAGTACTAGCGGGAGCGCTCGTAGAGCAGTTCTTC,CASRVLAGALVEQFF
TRBV27,NA,NA,TRBJ2-1,TGTGCCAGCAGTTTGCACCAGACTAGTACTGAGCAGTTCTTC,CASSLHQTSTEQFF
TRBV11-1,NA,NA,TRBJ1-1,TGTGCCAGCAGCTTAGGGGGAAACACTGAAGCTTTCTTT,CASSLGGNTEAFF
TRBV4-3,NA,few,TRBJ1-1,TGCGCCAGCAGCCCCGTTCCGAACACTGAAGCTTTCTTT,CASSPVPNTEAFF
TRBV9,TRBD2,few,TRBJ2-1,TGTGCCAGCAGCGTAGTAGGGAGGGGAAGTAGCTACAATGAGCAGTTCTTC,CASSVVGRGSSYNEQFF
TRBV21-1,NA,NA,TRBJ1-5,TGTGCCAGCAGCACGACACAGGGGTTAGGCAATCAGCCCCAGCATTTT,CASSTTQGLGNQPQHF
TRBV10-3,TRBD1,few,TRBJ1-4,TGTGCCATCAGTGAGTCGGGACAGGGTGGTGAAAAACTGTTTTTT,CAISESGQGGEKLFF
TRBV10-3,NA,NA,TRBJ2-2,TGTGCCATCAGTGAGTCAGCTAGCTCCGGGGAGCTGTTTTTT,CAISESASSGELFF
TRBV28,NA,NA,TRBJ2-1,TGTGCCAGCAGTAGAAAGGGATTCTCCTACAATGAGCAGTTCTTC,CASSRKGFSYNEQFF
TRBV29-1,NA,few,TRBJ2-1,TGCAGCGTCGCTATTACCGACGGAATGCAGTTCTTC,CSVAITDGMQFF
TRBV7-9,NA,NA,TRBJ2-5,TGTGCCAGCAGCTTAGTTGGCGAGGAGACCCAGTACTTC,CASSLVGEETQYF
TRBV7-2,NA,NA,TRBJ2-7,TGTGCCAGCAGCTTGGAAGGAAACTCCTACGAGCAGTACTTC,CASSLEGNSYEQYF
TRBV5-1,NA,NA,TRBJ2-6,TGCGCCAGCACAAACTCTGGGGCCAACGTCCTGACTTTC,CASTNSGANVLTF
TRBV5-6,TRBD2,NA,TRBJ2-3,TGTGCCAGCAGCTTGTTGATTCTAGCGGGAGCAGCAGATACGCAGTATTTT,CASSLLILAGAADTQYF
TRBV5-1,TRBD1,NA,TRBJ2-7,TGCGCCAGCAGCTTGGCCCCGGGACAGGGATCCGACTATGACTACGAGCAGTACTTC,CASSLAPGQGSDYDYEQYF
TRBV5-1,NA,NA,TRBJ2-1,TGCGCCAGCAGCTTGGATCCTTCCGGCGAGCAGTTCTTC,CASSLDPSGEQFF
TRBV4-1,NA,NA,TRBJ1-4,TGCGCCAGCAGTCCCGTTCGCGTCGAGGATCTTATTAATGAAAAACTGTTTTTT,CASSPVRVEDLINEKLFF